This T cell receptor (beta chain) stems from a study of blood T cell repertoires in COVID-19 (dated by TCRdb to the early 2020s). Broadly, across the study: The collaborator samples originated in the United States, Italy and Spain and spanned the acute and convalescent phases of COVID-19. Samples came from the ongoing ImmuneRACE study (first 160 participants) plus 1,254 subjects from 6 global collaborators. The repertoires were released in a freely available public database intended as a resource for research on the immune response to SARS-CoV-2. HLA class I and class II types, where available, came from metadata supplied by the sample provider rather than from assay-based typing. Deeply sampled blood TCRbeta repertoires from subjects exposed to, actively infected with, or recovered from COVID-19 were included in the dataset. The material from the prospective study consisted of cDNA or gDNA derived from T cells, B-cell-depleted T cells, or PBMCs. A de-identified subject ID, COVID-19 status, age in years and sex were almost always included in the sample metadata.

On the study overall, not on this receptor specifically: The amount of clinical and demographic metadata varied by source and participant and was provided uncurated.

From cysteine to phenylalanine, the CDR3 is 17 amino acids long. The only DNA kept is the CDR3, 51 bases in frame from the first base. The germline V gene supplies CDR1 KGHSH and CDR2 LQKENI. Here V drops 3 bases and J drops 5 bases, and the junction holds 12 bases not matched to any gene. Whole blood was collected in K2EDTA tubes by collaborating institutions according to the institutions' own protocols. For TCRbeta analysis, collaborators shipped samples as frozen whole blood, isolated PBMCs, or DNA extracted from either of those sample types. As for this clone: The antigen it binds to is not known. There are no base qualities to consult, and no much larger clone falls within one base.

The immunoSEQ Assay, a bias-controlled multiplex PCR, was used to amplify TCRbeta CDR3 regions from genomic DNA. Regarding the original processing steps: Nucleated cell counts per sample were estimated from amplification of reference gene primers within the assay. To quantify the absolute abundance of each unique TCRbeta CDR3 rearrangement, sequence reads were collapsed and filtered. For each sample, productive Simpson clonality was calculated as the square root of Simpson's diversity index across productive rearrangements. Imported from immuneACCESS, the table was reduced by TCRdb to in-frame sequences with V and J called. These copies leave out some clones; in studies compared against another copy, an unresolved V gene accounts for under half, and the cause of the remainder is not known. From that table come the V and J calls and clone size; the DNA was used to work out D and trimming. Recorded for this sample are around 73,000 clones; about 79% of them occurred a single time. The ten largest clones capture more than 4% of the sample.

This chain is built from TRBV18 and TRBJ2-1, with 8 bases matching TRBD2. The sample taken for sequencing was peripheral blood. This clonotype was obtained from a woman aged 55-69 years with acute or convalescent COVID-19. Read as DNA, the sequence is TGTGCCAGCTCACCTATCGGGGGGGCCCTGGTCCACAATGAGCAGTTCTTC. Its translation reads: CASSPIGGALVHNEQFF.